These T cell receptor beta chains were read from a single sample in a study of T-cell memory formation after mild COVID-19. TCRdb re-analysed the 5' RACE reads in MiXCR, keeping a single row per CDR3 protein. The sample includes 200,000 to 300,000 distinct CDR3 sequences, approximately 15% of them seen just once. The sample comprised PBMCs or a T cell subset sorted from them (not recorded which). The origin of the receptors is a man aged 18 to 35 who had mild COVID-19 (a few samples of this study predate the infection). Cell type and time point are not known. Each CDR3 is given with its conserved first and last residue. A D gene is named only where the DNA matches it firmly. Clone size is not always given. Where it is, it says once, few, many or a class for expanded clones.

once TRBJ2-1 TRBD2 TRBV7-9 CASRGVSRGDEQFF TGTGCCAGCAGGGGGGTGTCCCGGGGGGATGAGCAGTTCTTC
- TRBJ2-5 TRBD2 TRBV7-7 CASSEIQRGLETQYF TGTGCCAGCAGCGAGATCCAGCGGGGGTTGGAGACCCAGTACTTC
- TRBJ2-3 TRBD1 TRBV19 CASSIGQDTDTQYF TGTGCCAGTAGTATCGGACAGGACACAGATACGCAGTATTTT
few TRBJ1-1 TRBD1 TRBV5-1 CASSKRGQALEAFF TGCGCCAGCAGCAAAAGGGGACAGGCCCTTGAAGCTTTCTTT
few TRBJ1-2 - TRBV6-5 CASMGWGGNYGYTF TGTGCCAGCATGGGTTGGGGGGGGAACTATGGCTACACCTTC
many TRBJ2-1 - TRBV24-1 CATSDSPSLWTQFF TGTGCCACCAGTGATTCCCCGAGTTTATGGACGCAGTTCTTC
- TRBJ1-5 - TRBV7-9 CASSLTGIGNQPQHF TGTGCCAGCAGCTTAACCGGGATCGGCAATCAGCCCCAGCATTTT
many TRBJ2-7 TRBD2 TRBV4-1 CASSQDGFRTSGGFSSYEQYF TGCGCCAGCAGCCAAGACGGATTCCGGACTAGCGGGGGGTTCAGCTCCTACGAGCAGTACTTC
few TRBJ2-1 - TRBV3-1 CASSLGNLRDEQFF TGTGCCAGCAGCCTCGGGAATCTTCGAGATGAGCAGTTCTTC
few TRBJ1-2 - TRBV12-3/TRBV12-4 CASTRQPNNYGYTF TGTGCCAGCACCCGACAGCCGAATAACTATGGCTACACCTTC
- TRBJ2-7 - TRBV30 CAWSGLAMSEQYF TGTGCCTGGAGTGGTCTAGCAATGAGCGAGCAGTACTTC
- TRBJ2-1 - TRBV5-1 CASSPFPGSTYNEQFF TGCGCCAGCAGCCCGTTCCCAGGAAGTACCTACAATGAGCAGTTCTTC
few TRBJ1-6 TRBD1 TRBV7-9 CASSFGQGDRSPLHF TGTGCCAGCAGCTTCGGACAGGGAGATCGGTCACCCCTCCACTTT
few TRBJ2-5 - TRBV21-1 CASSQEDRQETQYF TGTGCCAGCAGCCAGGAGGACAGACAAGAGACCCAGTACTTC
- TRBJ2-7 TRBD1 TRBV6-5 CASRPRATGAEQYF TGTGCCAGCAGGCCACGAGCGACAGGGGCCGAGCAGTACTTC
- TRBJ2-5 - TRBV7-8 CASSPRPQETQYF TGTGCCAGCAGCCCCCGGCCTCAAGAGACCCAGTACTTC
- TRBJ2-7 TRBD2 TRBV7-2 CASSPTSGANYEQYF TGTGCCAGCAGCCCGACTAGCGGGGCTAACTACGAGCAGTACTTC
many TRBJ2-1 TRBD1 TRBV28 CASSLKGAGYNEQFF TGTGCCAGCAGTTTGAAGGGGGCAGGATACAATGAGCAGTTCTTC
few TRBJ1-4 - TRBV6-6 CASSYGQPSTNEKLFF TGTGCCAGCAGTTACGGACAGCCATCAACTAATGAAAAACTGTTTTTT
- TRBJ1-3 - TRBV29-1 CSVEDPGVDGNTIYF TGCAGCGTTGAAGATCCGGGGGTCGATGGAAACACCATATATTTT
many TRBJ2-5 TRBD2 TRBV7-8 CASFAGGGYQETQYF TGTGCCAGCTTCGCGGGGGGCGGGTACCAAGAGACCCAGTACTTC
few TRBJ2-2 TRBD1 TRBV15 CATSDRANTGELFF TGTGCCACCAGCGACAGGGCGAACACCGGGGAGCTGTTTTTT
few TRBJ2-7 - TRBV7-2 CASRGGARYEQYF TGTGCCAGCAGAGGGGGGGCCCGCTACGAGCAGTACTTC